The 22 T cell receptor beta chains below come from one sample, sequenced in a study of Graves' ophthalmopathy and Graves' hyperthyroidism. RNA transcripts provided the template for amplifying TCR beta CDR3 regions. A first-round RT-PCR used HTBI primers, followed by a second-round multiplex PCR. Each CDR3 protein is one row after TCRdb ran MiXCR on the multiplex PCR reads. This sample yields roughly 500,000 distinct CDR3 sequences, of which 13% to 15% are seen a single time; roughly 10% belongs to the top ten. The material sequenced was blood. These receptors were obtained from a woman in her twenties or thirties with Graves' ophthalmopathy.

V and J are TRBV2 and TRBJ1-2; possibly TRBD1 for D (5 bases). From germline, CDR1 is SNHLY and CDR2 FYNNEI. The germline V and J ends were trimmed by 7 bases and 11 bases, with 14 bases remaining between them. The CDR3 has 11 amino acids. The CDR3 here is CASIGTGSYTF. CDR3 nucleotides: TGTGCCAGCATAGGGACCGGGAGTTACACCTTC.

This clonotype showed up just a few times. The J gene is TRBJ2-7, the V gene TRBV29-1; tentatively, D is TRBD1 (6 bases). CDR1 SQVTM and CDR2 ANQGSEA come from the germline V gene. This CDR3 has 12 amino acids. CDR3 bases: TGCAGTACTATGACAGGTTCCTACGAGCAGTACTTC. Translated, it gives CSTMTGSYEQYF.

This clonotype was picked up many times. The DNA for the CDR3 is TGCAGTGCTGGGAGCCCCTCAGGGGAGAGGTACACTGAAGCTTTCTTT. It encodes CSAGSPSGERYTEAFF. This chain joins TRBV20-1 and TRBJ1-1, with TRBD1 as a possible D gene (6 bases). V was trimmed by 5 bases and J by 3 bases, leaving 22 bases between them. The CDR3 contains 16 residues. Germline CDR1 reads DFQATT; CDR2 reads SNEGSKA (reference sequence).

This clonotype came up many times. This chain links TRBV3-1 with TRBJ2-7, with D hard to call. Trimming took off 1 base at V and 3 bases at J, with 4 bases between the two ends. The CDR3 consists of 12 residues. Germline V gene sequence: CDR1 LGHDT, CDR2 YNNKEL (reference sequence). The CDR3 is CASSQGFYEQYF. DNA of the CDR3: TGTGCCAGCAGCCAAGGATTCTACGAGCAGTACTTC.

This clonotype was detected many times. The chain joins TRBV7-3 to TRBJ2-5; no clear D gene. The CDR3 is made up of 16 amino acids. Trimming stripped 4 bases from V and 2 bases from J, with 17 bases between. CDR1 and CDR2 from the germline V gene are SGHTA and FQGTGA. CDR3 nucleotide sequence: TGTGCCAGCAGCTACAGTTTCGGACGCGTACAAGAGACCCAGTACTTC. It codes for CASSYSFGRVQETQYF. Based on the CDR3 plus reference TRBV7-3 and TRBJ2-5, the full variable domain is GAGVSQTPSNKVTEKGKYVELRCDPISGHTALYWYRQSLGQGPEFLIYFQGTGAADDSGLPNDRFFAVRPEGSVSTLKIQRTERGDSAVYLCASSYSFGRVQETQYFGPGTRLLVL.

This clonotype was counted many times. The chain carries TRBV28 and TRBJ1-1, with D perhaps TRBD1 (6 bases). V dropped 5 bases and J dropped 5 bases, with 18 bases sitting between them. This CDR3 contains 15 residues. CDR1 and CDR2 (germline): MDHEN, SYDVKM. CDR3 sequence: CASSRRGGLGTEAFF. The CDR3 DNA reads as TGTGCCAGCAGTCGTAGGGGGGGGTTGGGAACTGAAGCTTTCTTT. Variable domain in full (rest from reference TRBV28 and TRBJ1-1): DVKVTQSSRYLVKRTGEKVFLECVQDMDHENMFWYRQDPGLGLRLIYFSYDVKMKEKGDIPEGYSVSREKKERFSLILESASTNQTSMYLCASSRRGGLGTEAFFGQGTRLTVV.

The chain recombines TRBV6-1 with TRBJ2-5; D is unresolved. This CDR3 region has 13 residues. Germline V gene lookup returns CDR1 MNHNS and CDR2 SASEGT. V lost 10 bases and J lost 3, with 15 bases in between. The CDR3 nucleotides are TGTGCCACCGCAGGACCGGGCGAAGAGACCCAGTACTTC. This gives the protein CATAGPGEETQYF.

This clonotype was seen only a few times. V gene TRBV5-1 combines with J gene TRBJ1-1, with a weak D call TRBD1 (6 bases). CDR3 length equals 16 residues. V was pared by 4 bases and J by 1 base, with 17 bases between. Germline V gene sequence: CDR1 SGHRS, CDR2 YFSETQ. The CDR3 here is CASSPRDISSNTEAFF. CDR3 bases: TGCGCCAGCAGCCCCCGGGACATATCTTCGAACACTGAAGCTTTCTTT. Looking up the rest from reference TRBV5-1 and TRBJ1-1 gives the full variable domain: KAGVTQTPRYLIKTRGQQVTLSCSPISGHRSVSWYQQTPGQGLQFLFEYFSETQRNKGNFPGRFSGRQFSNSRSEMNVSTLELGDSALYLCASSPRDISSNTEAFFGQGTRLTVV.

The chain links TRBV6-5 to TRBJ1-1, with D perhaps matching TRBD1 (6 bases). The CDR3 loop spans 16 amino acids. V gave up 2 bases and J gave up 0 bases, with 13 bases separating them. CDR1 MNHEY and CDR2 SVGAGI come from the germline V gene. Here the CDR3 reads CASSYRGQVMNTEAFF. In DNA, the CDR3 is TGTGCCAGCAGTTACCGGGGGCAGGTGATGAACACTGAAGCTTTCTTT.

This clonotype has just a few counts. The CDR3 region is CASSLGSNPGAYEQYF. The DNA for the CDR3 is TGTGCCAGCAGCTTAGGGTCAAATCCGGGAGCCTACGAGCAGTACTTC. This chain links TRBV11-2 with TRBJ2-7; maybe TRBD2 (6 bases). This CDR3 is built from 16 residues. Trimming removed 1 base from V and 2 bases from J, with 15 bases in between. Germline values: CDR1 SGHAT, CDR2 FQNNGV. Filled out from reference TRBV11-2 and TRBJ2-7, the complete variable domain reads EAGVAQSPRYKIIEKRQSVAFWCNPISGHATLYWYQQILGQGPKLLIQFQNNGVVDDSQLPKDRFSAERLKGVDSTLKIQPAKLEDSAVYLCASSLGSNPGAYEQYFGPGTRLTVT.

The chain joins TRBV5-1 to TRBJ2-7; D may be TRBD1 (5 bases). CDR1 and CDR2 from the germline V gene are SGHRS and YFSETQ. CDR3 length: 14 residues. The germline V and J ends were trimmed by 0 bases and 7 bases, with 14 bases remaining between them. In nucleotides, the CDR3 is TGCGCCAGCAGCTTGGGACAGACGCTCGGGGAGCAGTACTTC. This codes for CASSLGQTLGEQYF.

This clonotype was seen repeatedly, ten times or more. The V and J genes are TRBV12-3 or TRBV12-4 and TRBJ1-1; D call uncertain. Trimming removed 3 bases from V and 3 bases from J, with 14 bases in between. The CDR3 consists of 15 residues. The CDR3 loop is CASSFWGARHTEAFF. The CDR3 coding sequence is TGTGCCAGCAGTTTCTGGGGAGCCCGGCACACTGAAGCTTTCTTT.

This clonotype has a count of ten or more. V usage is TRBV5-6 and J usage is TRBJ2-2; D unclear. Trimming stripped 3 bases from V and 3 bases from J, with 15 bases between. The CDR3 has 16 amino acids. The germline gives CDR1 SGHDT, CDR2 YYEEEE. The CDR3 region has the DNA TGTGCCAGCAGCTATGGGGTGTCTTGGGACACCGGGGAGCTGTTTTTT. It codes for CASSYGVSWDTGELFF.

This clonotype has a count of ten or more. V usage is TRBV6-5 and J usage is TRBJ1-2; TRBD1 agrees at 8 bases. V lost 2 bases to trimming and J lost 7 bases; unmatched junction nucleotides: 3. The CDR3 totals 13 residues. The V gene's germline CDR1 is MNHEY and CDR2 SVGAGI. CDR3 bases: TGTGCCAGCAGTTACGGACAGGGCCGTGGCTACACCTTC. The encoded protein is CASSYGQGRGYTF.

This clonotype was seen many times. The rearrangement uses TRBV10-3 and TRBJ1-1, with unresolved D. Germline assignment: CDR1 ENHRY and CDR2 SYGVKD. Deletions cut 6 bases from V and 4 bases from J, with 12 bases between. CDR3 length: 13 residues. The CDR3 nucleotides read TGTGCCATCAGCTCTGTAGAGCGCACTGAAGCTTTCTTT. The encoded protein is CAISSVERTEAFF.

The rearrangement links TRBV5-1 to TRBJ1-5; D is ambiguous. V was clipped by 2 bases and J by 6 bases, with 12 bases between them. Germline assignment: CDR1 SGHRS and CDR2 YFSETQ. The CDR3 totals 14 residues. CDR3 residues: CASSFGDFGQPQHF. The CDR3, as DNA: TGCGCCAGCAGCTTCGGGGATTTCGGTCAGCCCCAGCATTTT.

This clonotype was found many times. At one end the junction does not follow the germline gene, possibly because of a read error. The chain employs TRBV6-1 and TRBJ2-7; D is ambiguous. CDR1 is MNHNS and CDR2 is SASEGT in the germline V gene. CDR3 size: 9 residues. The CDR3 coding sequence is TGTGCCACCAGTTCGGAGCAGTACTTC. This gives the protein CATSSEQYF.

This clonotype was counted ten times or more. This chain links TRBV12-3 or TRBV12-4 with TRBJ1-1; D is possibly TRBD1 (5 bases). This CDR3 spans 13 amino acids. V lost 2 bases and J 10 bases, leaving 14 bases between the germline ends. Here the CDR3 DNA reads TGTGCCAGCAGTTTACTTACGGGGGTCGGAGCTTTCTTT. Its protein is CASSLLTGVGAFF.

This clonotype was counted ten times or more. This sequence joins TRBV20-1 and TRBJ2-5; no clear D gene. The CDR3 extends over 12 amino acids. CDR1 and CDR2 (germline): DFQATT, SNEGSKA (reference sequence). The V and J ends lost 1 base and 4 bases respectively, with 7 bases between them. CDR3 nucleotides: TGCAGTGCTAGAGCGGGCCTAGAGACCCAGTACTTC. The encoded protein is CSARAGLETQYF.

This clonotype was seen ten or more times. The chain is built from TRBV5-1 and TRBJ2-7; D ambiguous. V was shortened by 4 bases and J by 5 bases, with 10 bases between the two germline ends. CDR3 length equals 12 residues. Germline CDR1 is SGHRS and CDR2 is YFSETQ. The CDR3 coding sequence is TGCGCCAGCAGCGCTACTTTCAACGAGCAGTACTTC. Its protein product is CASSATFNEQYF. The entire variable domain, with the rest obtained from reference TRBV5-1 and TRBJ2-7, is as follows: KAGVTQTPRYLIKTRGQQVTLSCSPISGHRSVSWYQQTPGQGLQFLFEYFSETQRNKGNFPGRFSGRQFSNSRSEMNVSTLELGDSALYLCASSATFNEQYFGPGTRLTVT.

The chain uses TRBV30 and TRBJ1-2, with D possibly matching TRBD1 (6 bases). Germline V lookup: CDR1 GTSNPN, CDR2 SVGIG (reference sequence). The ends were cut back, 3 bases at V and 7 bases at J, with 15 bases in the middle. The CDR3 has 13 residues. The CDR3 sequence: CAWSGEGVTGYTF. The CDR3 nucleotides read TGTGCCTGGAGCGGCGAGGGGGTAACTGGCTACACCTTC.

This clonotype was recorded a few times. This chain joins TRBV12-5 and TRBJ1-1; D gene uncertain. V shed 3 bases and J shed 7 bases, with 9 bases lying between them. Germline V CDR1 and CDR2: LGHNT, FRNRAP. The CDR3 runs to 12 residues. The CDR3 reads CASGLPPGEAFF. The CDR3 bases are TGTGCTAGTGGTTTACCCCCGGGTGAAGCTTTCTTT. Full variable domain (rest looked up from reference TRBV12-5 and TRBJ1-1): DARVTQTPRHKVTEMGQEVTMRCQPILGHNTVFWYRQTMMQGLELLAYFRNRAPLDDSGMPKDRFSAEMPDATLATLKIQPSEPRDSAVYFCASGLPPGEAFFGQGTRLTVV.